This entry lists 10 T cell receptor beta chains sequenced from one sample in a study of cytotoxic CD8 clonotypes in ibrutinib-treated CLL. The table came from immunoSEQ multiplex PCR; TCRdb's copy has only in-frame clones and leaves some out. This sample has 330,000 or so clones; roughly 70% occur once, and the top ten carry roughly 6.8%. Here the sequenced sample was PBMCs, taken after 36 months of ibrutinib treatment. All receptors come from a human donor with chronic lymphocytic leukemia.

This clone was detected many times. The J gene is TRBJ1-2, the V gene TRBV5-1; TRBD1 might be the D (6 bases). Trimming stripped 1 base from V and 7 bases from J, with 11 bases between. CDR3 size: 13 residues. CDR1 is SGHRS, CDR2 YFSETQ, per germline. CDR3 region: CASSLRAGAGYTF. The DNA of the CDR3 is TGCGCCAGCAGCTTGAGGGCAGGGGCTGGCTACACCTTC.

This clone turned up a few times. DNA of the CDR3: TGTGCCAGCAGCGTAGGGACAGGGGATTGGGAAAAACTGTTTTTT. Translated, it gives CASSVGTGDWEKLFF. The chain recombines TRBV9 with TRBJ1-4, with 9 bases that match TRBD1. The CDR3 is made up of 15 amino acids. The germline V gene encodes CDR1 SGDLS and CDR2 YYNGEE. The V gene end was trimmed by 0 bases and the J gene end by 8 bases; junction bases not matched to a gene: 5.

V gene TRBV29-1 combines with J gene TRBJ2-7; perhaps TRBD1 as D (6 bases). Germline CDR1 reads SQVTM; CDR2 reads ANQGSEA. This CDR3 spans 13 amino acids. V lost 5 bases to trimming and J lost 4 bases, with 15 bases between them. CDR3 in amino acids: CSVRADSEYEQYF. The DNA of the CDR3 is TGCAGCGTTCGAGCGGACAGTGAATACGAGCAGTACTTC.

There are a few counts of this clone. CDR3 in DNA: TGTGCCAGCTCACCACGTCGGTCAGATACGCAGTATTTT. Encoded protein: CASSPRRSDTQYF. The chain employs TRBV18 and TRBJ2-3, with D hard to call. V was clipped by 1 base and J by 4 bases, with 6 bases between them. CDR3 length equals 13 residues. The germline CDR1 and CDR2 sequences are KGHSH and LQKENI.

The chain couples TRBV20-1 to TRBJ2-7, with no clear D. The CDR3 sequence is 10 residues long. Per germline, CDR1 DFQATT and CDR2 SNEGSKA (reference sequence). V gave up 3 bases and J gave up 6 bases, with 6 bases separating them. CDR3 in amino acids: CSASFGEQYF. The CDR3 DNA follows: TGCAGTGCTAGTTTTGGCGAGCAGTACTTC.

This clone was picked up one time. The V call is TRBV5-4, the J call TRBJ2-7; 10 nucleotides agree with TRBD2. Trimming removed 4 bases from V and 4 bases from J; junction bases left unmatched: 8. The germline CDR1 and CDR2 sequences are SGHNT and YYREEE (reference sequence). The CDR3 totals 15 residues. The CDR3 loop is CASSPGPSGGYEQYF. In DNA form, the CDR3 reads TGTGCCAGCAGCCCAGGGCCTAGCGGGGGTTACGAGCAGTACTTC.

The rearrangement uses TRBV5-1 and TRBJ2-5, with D maybe TRBD2 (5 bases). Germline V lookup: CDR1 SGHRS, CDR2 YFSETQ. The CDR3 spans 14 residues. The V end lost 1 base, the J end lost 4 bases, and 11 bases lay between the germline ends. The CDR3 DNA follows: TGCGCCAGCAGCTTGACGGGGTCAGGAGAGACCCAGTACTTC. Amino acid sequence: CASSLTGSGETQYF.

This chain links TRBV6-1 with TRBJ2-1; no clear D. V lost 6 bases, J lost 5 bases, and 5 bases lay in between. The germline V gene has CDR1 MNHNS and CDR2 SASEGT. The CDR3 covers 11 residues. CDR3: CASRFHNEQFF. The DNA for the CDR3 is TGTGCCAGCAGGTTCCACAATGAGCAGTTCTTC.

This clone was seen more than once but under ten times. The gene calls are TRBV2 and TRBJ2-3; 8 nucleotides match TRBD2. The CDR3 runs 15 residues. Germline CDR1 is SNHLY and CDR2 is FYNNEI. J gave up 2 bases and V 8 bases, and 9 bases lay outside the gene matches. CDR3 sequence (DNA): TGTGCCAGCGGGGAAGGGACTAGAGTCACAGATACGCAGTATTTT. Protein sequence: CASGEGTRVTDTQYF.

The V call is TRBV10-3, the J call TRBJ1-1; unclear D gene. The CDR3 is 15 amino acids. V was pared by 3 bases and J by 3 bases, with 14 bases between. Germline CDR1 reads ENHRY; CDR2 reads SYGVKD. CDR3 amino acids: CAISEPITSHTEAFF. As DNA, the CDR3 is TGTGCCATCAGTGAACCAATAACCAGCCACACTGAAGCTTTCTTT.